The source of this T cell receptor beta chain is a study of response to subunit inactivated influenza vaccine. The study, taken as a whole, reports: Authors suggested each seasonal influenza vaccination recruits few new T cells.

The V gene's germline CDR1 is SGHAT and CDR2 FQNNGV. Trimming at V came to 5 bases and at J to 8 bases, leaving 9 bases not matched to a gene. CDR3 length equals 14 residues. In its sample, this clonotype was seen a few times. The antigen remains unidentified. TCRdb re-called the RT-PCR reads with MiXCR, one entry per CDR3 protein. Among about 500,000 distinct CDR3 sequences, 7.2% were seen once, and the ten largest hold about 12%. The sample in question was PBMCs from blood, obtained less than 30 months after vaccination. This clonotype was sampled from a man in his fifties or sixties who received an inactivated influenza vaccine. The J gene is TRBJ2-1, the V gene TRBV11-2, with 7 bases that match TRBD1. The DNA for the CDR3 is TGTGCCAGCAGCCGGACAGGTTCACGCGATGAGCAGTTCTTC. It codes for CASSRTGSRDEQFF.